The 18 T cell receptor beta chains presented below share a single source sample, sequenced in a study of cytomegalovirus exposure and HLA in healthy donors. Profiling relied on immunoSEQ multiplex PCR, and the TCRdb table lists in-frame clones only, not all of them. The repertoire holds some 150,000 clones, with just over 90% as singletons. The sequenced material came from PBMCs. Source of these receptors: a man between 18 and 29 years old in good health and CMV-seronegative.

The DNA for the CDR3 is TGTGCCAGCAGGGACCGGGACAGTGTCGAAGCTTTCTTT. This translates into CASRDRDSVEAFF. The rearrangement joins TRBV5-6 to TRBJ1-1; 7 positions agree with TRBD1. The CDR3 is 13 residues long. Trimming removed 5 bases from V and 8 bases from J; junction bases left unmatched: 9. Germline CDR1 SGHDT, CDR2 YYEEEE.

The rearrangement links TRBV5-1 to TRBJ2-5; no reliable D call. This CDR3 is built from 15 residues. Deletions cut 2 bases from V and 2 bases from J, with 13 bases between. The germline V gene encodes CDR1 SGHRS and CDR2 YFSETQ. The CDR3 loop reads CASSFLASLQETQYF. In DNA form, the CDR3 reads TGCGCCAGCAGCTTCTTAGCCTCGCTTCAAGAGACCCAGTACTTC.

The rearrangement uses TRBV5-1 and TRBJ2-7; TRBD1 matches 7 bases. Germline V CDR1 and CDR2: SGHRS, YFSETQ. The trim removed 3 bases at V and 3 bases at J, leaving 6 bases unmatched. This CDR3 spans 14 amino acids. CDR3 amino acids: CASSWFRGSYEQYF. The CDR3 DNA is TGCGCCAGCAGCTGGTTCAGGGGGAGCTACGAGCAGTACTTC.

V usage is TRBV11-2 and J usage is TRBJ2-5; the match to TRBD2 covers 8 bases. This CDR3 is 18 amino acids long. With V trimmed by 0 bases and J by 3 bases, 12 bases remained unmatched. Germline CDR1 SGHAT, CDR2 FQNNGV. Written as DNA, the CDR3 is TGTGCCAGCAGCTTAGAGCGGGATTATTTCGGGGGGGAAGAGACCCAGTACTTC. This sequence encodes CASSLERDYFGGEETQYF. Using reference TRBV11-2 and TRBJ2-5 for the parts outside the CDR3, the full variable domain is EAGVAQSPRYKIIEKRQSVAFWCNPISGHATLYWYQQILGQGPKLLIQFQNNGVVDDSQLPKDRFSAERLKGVDSTLKIQPAKLEDSAVYLCASSLERDYFGGEETQYFGPGTRLLVL.

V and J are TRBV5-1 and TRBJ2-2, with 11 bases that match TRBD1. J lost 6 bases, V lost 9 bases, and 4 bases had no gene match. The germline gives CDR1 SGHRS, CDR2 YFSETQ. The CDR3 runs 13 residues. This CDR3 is CATPGQGAGELFF. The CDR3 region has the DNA TGCGCCACCCCGGGACAGGGGGCCGGGGAGCTGTTTTTT.

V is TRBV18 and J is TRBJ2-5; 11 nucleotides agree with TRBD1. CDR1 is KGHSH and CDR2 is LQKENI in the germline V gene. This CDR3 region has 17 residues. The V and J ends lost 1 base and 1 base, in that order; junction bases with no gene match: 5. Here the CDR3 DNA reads TGTGCCAGCTCACCACGCGGGACAGGGGGAAGCCAAGAGACCCAGTACTTC. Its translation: CASSPRGTGGSQETQYF.

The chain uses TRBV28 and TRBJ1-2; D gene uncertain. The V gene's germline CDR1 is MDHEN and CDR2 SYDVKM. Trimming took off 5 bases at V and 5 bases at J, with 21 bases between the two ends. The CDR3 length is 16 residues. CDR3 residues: CASSPHDLGPAYGYTF. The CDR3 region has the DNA TGTGCCAGCAGTCCACATGACCTAGGCCCGGCGTATGGCTACACCTTC.

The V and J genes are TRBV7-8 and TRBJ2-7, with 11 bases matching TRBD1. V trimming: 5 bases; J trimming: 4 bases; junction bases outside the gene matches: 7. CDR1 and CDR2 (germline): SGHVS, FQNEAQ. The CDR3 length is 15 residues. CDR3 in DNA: TGTGCCAGCAGCCCCACCGGACAGGGGGCTTACGAGCAGTACTTC. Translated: CASSPTGQGAYEQYF.

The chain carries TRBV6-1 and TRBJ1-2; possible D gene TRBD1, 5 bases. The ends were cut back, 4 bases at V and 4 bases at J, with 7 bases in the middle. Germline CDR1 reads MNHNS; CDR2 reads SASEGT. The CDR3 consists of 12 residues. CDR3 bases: TGTGCCAGCAGTGGGACAATCTATGGCTACACCTTC. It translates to CASSGTIYGYTF.

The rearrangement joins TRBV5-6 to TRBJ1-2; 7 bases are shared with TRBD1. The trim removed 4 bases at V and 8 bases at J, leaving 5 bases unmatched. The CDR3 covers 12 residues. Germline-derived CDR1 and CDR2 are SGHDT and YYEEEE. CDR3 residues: CASSRQGFGYTF. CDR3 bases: TGTGCCAGCAGCCGACAGGGTTTCGGCTACACCTTC.

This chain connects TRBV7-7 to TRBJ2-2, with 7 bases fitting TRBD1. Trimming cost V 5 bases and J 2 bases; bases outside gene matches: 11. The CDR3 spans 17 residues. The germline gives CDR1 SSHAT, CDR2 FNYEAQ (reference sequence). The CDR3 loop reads CASSPRTGGPNTGELFF. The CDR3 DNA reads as TGTGCCAGCAGCCCCCGGACAGGAGGACCCAACACCGGGGAGCTGTTTTTT.

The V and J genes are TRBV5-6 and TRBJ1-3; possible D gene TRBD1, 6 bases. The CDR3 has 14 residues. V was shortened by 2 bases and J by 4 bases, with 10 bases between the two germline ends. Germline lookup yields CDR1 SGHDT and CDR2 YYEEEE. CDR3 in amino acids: CASSLQGRGNTIYF. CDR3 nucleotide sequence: TGTGCCAGCAGCTTACAGGGTCGCGGAAACACCATATATTTT.

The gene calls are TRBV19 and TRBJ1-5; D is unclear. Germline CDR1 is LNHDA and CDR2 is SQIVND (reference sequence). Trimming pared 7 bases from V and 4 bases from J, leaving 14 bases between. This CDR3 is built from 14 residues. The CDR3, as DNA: TGTGCCAGTATCCCGCGGGAGGGTAATCAGCCCCAGCATTTT. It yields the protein CASIPREGNQPQHF. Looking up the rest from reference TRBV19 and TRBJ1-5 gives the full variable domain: DGGITQSPKYLFRKEGQNVTLSCEQNLNHDAMYWYRQDPGQGLRLIYYSQIVNDFQKGDIAEGYSVSREKKESFPLTVTSAQKNPTAFYLCASIPREGNQPQHFGDGTRLSIL.

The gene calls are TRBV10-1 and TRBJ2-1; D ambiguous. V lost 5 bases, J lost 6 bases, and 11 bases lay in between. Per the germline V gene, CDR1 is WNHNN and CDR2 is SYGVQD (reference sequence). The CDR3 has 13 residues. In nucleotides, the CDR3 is TGCGCCAGCAGTATCACTATTGGCAATGAGCAGTTCTTC. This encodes CASSITIGNEQFF.

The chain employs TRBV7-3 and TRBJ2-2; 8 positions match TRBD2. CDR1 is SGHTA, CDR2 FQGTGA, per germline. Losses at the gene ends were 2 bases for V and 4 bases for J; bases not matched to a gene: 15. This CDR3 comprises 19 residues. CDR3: CASSLFASGGPGGTGELFF. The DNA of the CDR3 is TGTGCCAGCAGCTTATTTGCAAGCGGGGGCCCCGGGGGCACCGGGGAGCTGTTTTTT. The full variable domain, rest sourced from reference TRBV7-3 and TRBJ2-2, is GAGVSQTPSNKVTEKGKYVELRCDPISGHTALYWYRQSLGQGPEFLIYFQGTGAADDSGLPNDRFFAVRPEGSVSTLKIQRTERGDSAVYLCASSLFASGGPGGTGELFFGEGSRLTVL.

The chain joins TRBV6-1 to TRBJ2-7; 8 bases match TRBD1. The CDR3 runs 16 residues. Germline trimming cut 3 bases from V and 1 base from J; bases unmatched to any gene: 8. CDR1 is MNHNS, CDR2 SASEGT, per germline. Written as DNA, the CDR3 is TGTGCCAGCAGTGAGAGTTGGACAGGGCCTTCCTACGAGCAGTACTTC. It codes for CASSESWTGPSYEQYF.

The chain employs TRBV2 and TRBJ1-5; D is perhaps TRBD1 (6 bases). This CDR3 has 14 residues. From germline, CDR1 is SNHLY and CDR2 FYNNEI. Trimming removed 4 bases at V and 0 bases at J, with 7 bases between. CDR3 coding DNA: TGTGCCAGCAGTGGGACAGATAGCAATCAGCCCCAGCATTTT. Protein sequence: CASSGTDSNQPQHF. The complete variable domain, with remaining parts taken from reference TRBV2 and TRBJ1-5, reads EPEVTQTPSHQVTQMGQEVILRCVPISNHLYFYWYRQILGQKVEFLVSFYNNEISEKSEIFDDQFSVERPDGSNFTLKIRSTKLEDSAMYFCASSGTDSNQPQHFGDGTRLSIL.

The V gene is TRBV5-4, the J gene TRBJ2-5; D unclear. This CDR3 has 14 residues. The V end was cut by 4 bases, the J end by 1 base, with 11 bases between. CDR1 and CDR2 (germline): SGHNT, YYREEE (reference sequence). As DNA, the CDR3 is TGTGCCAGCAGCCTTGGGCCCTCCCAAGAGACCCAGTACTTC. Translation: CASSLGPSQETQYF.